This entry describes one T cell receptor beta chain. Its specificity is not known. The time point denotes: cycle 4 day 1 (C4D1), after six to seven weeks of nivolumab. After autologous stem cell transplantation all patients relapsed, and prior brentuximab vedotin exposure differed between cohorts. Out of thawed PBMCs, magnetic negative selection purified CD4+ T cells. Complete response, partial response or progressive disease made up the best responses. V lost 2 bases to trimming and J lost 4 bases; unmatched junction nucleotides: 6. This CDR3 comprises 16 residues. Germline V gives CDR1 MNHNS, CDR2 SASEGT. These data originate in a study of PD-1 blockade in classical Hodgkin lymphoma. Broader study findings: Relative to healthy donors, newly diagnosed patients reportedly had lower baseline TCR diversity, which was reported as lower still in relapsed/refractory patients. It was among complete responders that baseline diversity resembled that of newly diagnosed patients.

Profiling relied on immunoSEQ multiplex PCR, and the TCRdb table lists in-frame clones only, not all of them. The sample records just under 20,000 clones, approximately 87% being singletons. This receptor was taken from a human donor with classical Hodgkin lymphoma. The material was CD4+ T cells from blood, obtained before the fourth cycle of nivolumab. The chain recombines TRBV6-1 with TRBJ2-2; 8 bases line up with TRBD2. As DNA, the CDR3 is TGTGCCAGCAGTGAATACCTAGCGGGTATCACCGGGGAGCTGTTTTTT. It yields the protein CASSEYLAGITGELFF.